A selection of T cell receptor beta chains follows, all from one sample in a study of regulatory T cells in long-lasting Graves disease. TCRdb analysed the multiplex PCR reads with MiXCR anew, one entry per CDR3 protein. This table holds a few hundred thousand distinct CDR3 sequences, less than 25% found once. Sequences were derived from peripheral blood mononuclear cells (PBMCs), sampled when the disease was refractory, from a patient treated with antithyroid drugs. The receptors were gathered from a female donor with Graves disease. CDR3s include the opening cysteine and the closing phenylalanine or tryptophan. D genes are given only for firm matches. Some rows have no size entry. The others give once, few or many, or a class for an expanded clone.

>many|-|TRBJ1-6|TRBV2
TGTGCCAGCAGTGGGATCGGACGCAATTCACCCCTCCACTTT
CASSGIGRNSPLHF
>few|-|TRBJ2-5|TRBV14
TGTGCCAGCAACCAGAGGGGACTTCCCCAAGAGACCCAGTACTTC
CASNQRGLPQETQYF
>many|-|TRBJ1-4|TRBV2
TGTGCCAGCAGTGAATTGGCCCCTTCCACAGGGTCTGAAAAACTGTTTTTT
CASSELAPSTGSEKLFF
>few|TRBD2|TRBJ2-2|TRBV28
TGTGCCAGCAGTAGTCCGGGACTACGCACCGGGGAGCTGTTTTTT
CASSSPGLRTGELFF
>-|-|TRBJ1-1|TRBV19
TGTGCCAGTAGTATAGTAGCAGGGGCCGGGACTGAAGCTTTCTTT
CASSIVAGAGTEAFF
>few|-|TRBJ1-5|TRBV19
TGTGCCAGTAGTAACTATGGGGGTTCGGGGCAGCCCCAGCATTTT
CASSNYGGSGQPQHF
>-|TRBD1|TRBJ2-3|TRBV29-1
TGCAGCGGGGGGGACAGGATCACAGATACGCAGTATTTT
CSGGDRITDTQYF
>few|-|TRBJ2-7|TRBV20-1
TGCAGTGCTAGAGAATCCGGGACACCCGAGCAGTACTTC
CSARESGTPEQYF
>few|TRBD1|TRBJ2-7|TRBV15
TGTGCCACCAGCTTCGGACAGGGGGCTTACGAGCAGTACTTC
CATSFGQGAYEQYF
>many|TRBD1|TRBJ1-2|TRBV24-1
TGTGCCACCAGTGACCCTGACAGGGCCTATGGCTACACCTTC
CATSDPDRAYGYTF
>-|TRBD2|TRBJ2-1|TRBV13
TGTGCCGGCAGCTGGGTAGGGAGGGGCTCCTACAATGAGCAGTTCTTC
CAGSWVGRGSYNEQFF
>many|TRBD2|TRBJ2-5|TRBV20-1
TGCAGTGCTAGAGGAGCGGGAGGGGCGTACCAAGAGACCCAGTACTTC
CSARGAGGAYQETQYF
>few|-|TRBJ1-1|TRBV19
TGTGCCACCCTGGGCGAGGCCCTGGCAGCTTTCTTT
CATLGEALAAFF
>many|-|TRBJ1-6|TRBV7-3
TGTGCCAGCAGCTTACAAGGAGGGAACTCACCCCTCCACTTT
CASSLQGGNSPLHF
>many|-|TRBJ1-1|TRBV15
TGTGCCACCAGCAGAGATGGTGAAGCTTTCTTT
CATSRDGEAFF
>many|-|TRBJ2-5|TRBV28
TGTGCCAGCAGCCCCCTGGGGCGGACCCAAGAGACCCAGTACTTC
CASSPLGRTQETQYF
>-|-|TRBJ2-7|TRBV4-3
TGCGCCAGCAGCCAGAGCCGGGACGAGCGCTACGAGCAGTACTTC
CASSQSRDERYEQYF
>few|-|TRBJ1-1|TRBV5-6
TGTGCCAGCAGCTTGGGGGGTATTAGGACGAACACTGAAGCTTTCTTT
CASSLGGIRTNTEAFF
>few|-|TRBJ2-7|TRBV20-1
TGCAGTGCTAGAGACCGGGACGGAGTCTCGTACGAGCAGTACTTC
CSARDRDGVSYEQYF
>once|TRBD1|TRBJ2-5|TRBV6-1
TGTGCCAGCAGCCCCCTGCGACAGGGGCAAGAGACCCAGTACTTC
CASSPLRQGQETQYF
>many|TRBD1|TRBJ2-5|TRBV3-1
TGTGCCAGCAGCCGGGACAGAGTCCAAGAGACCCAGTACTTC
CASSRDRVQETQYF
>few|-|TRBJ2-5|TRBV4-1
TGCGCCAGCAGCCAAGGCCAGGTCCAAGAGACCCAGTACTTC
CASSQGQVQETQYF
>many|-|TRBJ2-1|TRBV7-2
TGTGCCAGCAGCTTCGAAGCCATAGGGGCGAATGAGCAGTTCTTC
CASSFEAIGANEQFF
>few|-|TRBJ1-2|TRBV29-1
TGCAGCGAACGGGCGGTCTATGGCTACACCTTC
CSERAVYGYTF
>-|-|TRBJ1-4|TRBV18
TGTGCCAGCTCACCACAACCGGCTACTAATGAAAAACTGTTTTTT
CASSPQPATNEKLFF
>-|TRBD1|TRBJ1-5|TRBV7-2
TGTGCCAGCAGCTTAATCTCCCCCCCCGGGACAGGGCTAAGCAATCAGCCCCAGCATTTT
CASSLISPPGTGLSNQPQHF
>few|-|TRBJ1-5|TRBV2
TGTGCCAGCAGGGGAACGAGTCAGCCCCAGCATTTT
CASRGTSQPQHF